This T cell receptor (beta chain) was profiled in a study of blood T cell repertoires in COVID-19. Sequencing was performed with immunoSEQ multiplex PCR; in TCRdb, only in-frame clones are kept and a portion is missing. The sample lists more than 200,000 clones, roughly 85% seen once, with approximately 2.6% in the top ten. Per the germline V gene, CDR1 is GTSNPN and CDR2 is SVGIG (reference sequence). V lost 3 bases and J lost 3, with 13 bases in between. The CDR3 covers 14 residues. Sequenced: peripheral blood. This chain uses TRBV30 with TRBJ2-3; maybe TRBD2 (6 bases). The TCR originated in a woman in her 70s with active or convalescent COVID-19. In nucleotides, the CDR3 is TGTGCCTGGAGAGTGTGGGGGGTTACAGATACGCAGTATTTT. Residues: CAWRVWGVTDTQYF. The full variable domain, in which reference TRBV30 and TRBJ2-3 provide the parts outside the CDR3, is SQTIHQWPATLVQPVGSPLSLECTVEGTSNPNLYWYRQAAGRGLQLLFYSVGIGQISSEVPQNLSASRPQDRQFILSSKKLLLSDSGFYLCAWRVWGVTDTQYFGPGTRLTVL.